This T cell receptor beta chain appears in the sequencing data of a study of cytomegalovirus exposure and HLA in healthy donors. The study ran its PCR with 60 Vbeta and 13 Jbeta primers. The table came from immunoSEQ multiplex PCR; TCRdb's copy has only in-frame clones and leaves some out. This sample has a few hundred thousand clones, with 65% to 85% found just once. Study observations and caveats: With later analysis, a missense DCLRE1C variant became linked to TCR beta V- and J-gene trimming. Most CMV-associated TCR beta chains were later found to appear HLA-restricted.

Comments on this clone: As yet, its antigen is unknown.

The V and J ends lost 5 bases and 8 bases, in that order; junction bases with no gene match: 9. The germline V gene encodes CDR1 SGHTA and CDR2 FQGNSA. This CDR3 is built from 15 residues. The chain uses TRBV7-2 and TRBJ1-4; 9 bases are a match to TRBD1. The TCR originated in a man aged 25 to 40 in good health and CMV-seronegative. Sequencing input: PBMCs. CDR3 bases: TGTGCCAGCAGCCCCCCGGGACAGGGAAGAGAAAAACTGTTTTTT. Protein sequence: CASSPPGQGREKLFF.